This T cell receptor beta chain was profiled in a study of blood T cells in healthy people across ages. Overall study findings and caveats: Any changes in expanded clonotypes were possibly confounded, as donor CMV status remained unknown.

Alongside a J-beta primer mix, a sample-barcoded 5' primer served in a second PCR lasting roughly 7 to 11 cycles. TCRdb reprocessed the 5' RACE reads via MiXCR and lists one record per CDR3 protein. The table includes 580,000 or so distinct CDR3 sequences, around 48% detected once. This clonotype was seen only a few times. Its target is not known. Sequencing was performed on blood. The TCR comes from a man older than 75 in good health.

The CDR3 bases are TGCGCCAGCAGCCAAGTGGACGGTAGCTCCTACGAGCAGTACTTC. The encoded protein is CASSQVDGSSYEQYF. The chain recombines TRBV4-1 with TRBJ2-7; D not resolved. V lost 1 base to trimming and J lost 0 bases, with 10 bases between them. This CDR3 comprises 15 residues. Germline V gene lookup returns CDR1 MGHRA and CDR2 YSYEKL.